This T cell receptor beta chain appears in the sequencing data of a study of neoadjuvant nivolumab and ipilimumab in lung cancer. Study details: Nivolumab 3 mg/kg was given days 1, 15 and 29, plus ipilimumab 1 mg/kg day 1 in combination. Regarding the study as a whole: Pretherapy blood TCR richness correlated positively with resected tumor richness. TCR clonality did not significantly correlate with pathologic tumor regression.

Sequencing was performed with immunoSEQ multiplex PCR; in TCRdb, only in-frame clones are kept and a portion is missing. In the table there are tens of thousands of clones, about 91% of which are singletons. On this clone: The target antigen is unknown.

The TCR originated in an adult with non-small cell lung cancer. The sequencing used peripheral blood, collected before neoadjuvant nivolumab, alone or with ipilimumab.

The CDR3 loop reads CASTTGTSTYNEQFF. The CDR3 DNA reads as TGTGCCAGCACAACCGGGACTAGCACCTACAATGAGCAGTTCTTC. The chain combines TRBV7-9 with TRBJ2-1; TRBD2 matches at 9 bases. There are 15 residues in the CDR3. From germline, CDR1 is SEHNR and CDR2 FQNEAQ (reference sequence). V lost 7 bases to trimming and J lost 2 bases; unmatched junction nucleotides: 6.